The clone carrying this TCR beta chain was seen more than once but under ten times. Its specificity is unknown. One end of the junction fails to match germline, which may point to a read error. These data come from a study of OX40 agonist ivuxolimab in advanced cancers. About the study: Hepatocellular carcinoma, melanoma, renal cell or head and neck cancer occurred in dose-escalation patients. Patients achieving partial responses numbered three: one hepatocellular carcinoma case and two cutaneous melanoma cases. General study points: Expanded clones were, on average, more numerous in CD8+ T cells than in CD4+.

The CDR3 has 12 amino acids. CDR1 is MNHNS and CDR2 is SASEGT in the germline V gene. Exclusion applied to patients with autoimmune disease history or systemic immunosuppression. Clones were sequenced by immunoSEQ multiplex PCR, and TCRdb holds only the in-frame ones, with some missing. Among fewer than 50,000 clones listed, about 83% were seen once. This receptor was taken from an adult with an advanced solid tumor such as melanoma, head and neck, liver or kidney cancer. The V and J genes are TRBV6-1 and TRBJ2-7; no firm D call. Sequenced here: CD4+ or CD8+ T cells sorted from blood, sampled in a trial of the OX40 agonist ivuxolimab. The CDR3 here is CASNEVSYEQYF. DNA of the CDR3: TGTGCCAGCAATGAAGTTTCCTACGAGCAGTACTTC.